This T cell receptor beta chain derives from a study of cytomegalovirus exposure and HLA in healthy donors. On this clone itself: This sample also contains other DNA sequences that code for the same CDR3.

PCR amplification relied on 60 Vbeta primers (plus 13 Jbeta primers). Libraries were prepared by immunoSEQ multiplex PCR; TCRdb keeps only in-frame clonotypes and omits some of them. The repertoire includes under 150,000 clones, 81% of them detected once, and 5.5% to 7% sits in the top ten. The CDR3 has 13 residues. The V and J ends lost 1 base and 8 bases respectively, with 8 bases between them. The germline V gene has CDR1 MNHEY and CDR2 SMNVEV (reference sequence). The rearrangement uses TRBV27 and TRBJ1-4, with D uncertain. The sample was PBMCs. The receptor comes from a middle-aged woman in good health and CMV-seropositive. CDR3 amino acids: CASSLWAGEKLFF. The CDR3 region has the DNA TGTGCCAGCAGTTTATGGGCTGGCGAAAAACTGTTTTTT.